This T cell receptor beta chain was sequenced in a study of shared clonotypes between healthy human individuals. Looking at the study overall: With ages of 18 to 49, the donors were a couple of women and a few men.

This CDR3 is built from 15 residues. Trimming took 8 bases from V and 4 from J; bases not matched to a gene: 9. Germline-derived CDR1 and CDR2 are LNHDA and SQIVND (reference sequence). This was a deep-level run. In the original processing: Because ImmunoSEQ provided only junction sequences with no quality scores, the filtering differed. Sequencing used immunoSEQ multiplex PCR; TCRdb keeps in-frame clones, though not all of them. V, J and clone size are taken as reported in that table, and D and trimming were inferred from the DNA itself. The repertoire holds roughly 500,000 clones, with roughly 80% as singletons.

The V gene is TRBV19, the J gene TRBJ2-1; 9 bases agree with TRBD2. The sequence derives from a woman aged 40 to 50 in good health. Some clones in this sample may be carry-over from other donors' samples. The specimen sequenced was PBMCs. CDR3 in DNA: TGTGCCAGTCAGGGTAGCGGGGGCCCATACAATGAGCAGTTCTTC. This sequence encodes CASQGSGGPYNEQFF.